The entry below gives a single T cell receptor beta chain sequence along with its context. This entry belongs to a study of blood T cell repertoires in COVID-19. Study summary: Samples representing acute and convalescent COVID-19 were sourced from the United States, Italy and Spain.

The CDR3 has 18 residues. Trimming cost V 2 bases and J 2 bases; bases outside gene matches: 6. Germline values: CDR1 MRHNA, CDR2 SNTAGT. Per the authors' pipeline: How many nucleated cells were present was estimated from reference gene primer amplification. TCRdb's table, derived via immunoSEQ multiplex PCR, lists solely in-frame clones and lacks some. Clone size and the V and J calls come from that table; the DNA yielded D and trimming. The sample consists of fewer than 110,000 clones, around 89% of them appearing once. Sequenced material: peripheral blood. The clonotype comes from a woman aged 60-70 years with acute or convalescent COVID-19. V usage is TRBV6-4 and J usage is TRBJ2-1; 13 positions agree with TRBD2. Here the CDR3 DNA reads TGTGCCAGCAGTGACCCGGGACTAGCGGGGATTCCCTACAATGAGCAGTTCTTC. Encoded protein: CASSDPGLAGIPYNEQFF.